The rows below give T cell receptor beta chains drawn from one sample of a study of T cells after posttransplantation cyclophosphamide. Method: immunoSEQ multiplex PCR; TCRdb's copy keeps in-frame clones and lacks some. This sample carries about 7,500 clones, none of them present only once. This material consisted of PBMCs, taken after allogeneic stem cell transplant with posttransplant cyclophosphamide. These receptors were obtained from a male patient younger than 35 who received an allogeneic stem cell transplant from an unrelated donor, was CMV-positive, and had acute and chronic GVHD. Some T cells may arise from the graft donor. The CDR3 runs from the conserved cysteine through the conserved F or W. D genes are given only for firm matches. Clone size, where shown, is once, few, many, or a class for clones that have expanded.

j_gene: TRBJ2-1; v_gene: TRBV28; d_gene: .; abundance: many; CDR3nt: TGTGCCAGCAGTTTAACAGACTCCTACAATGAGCAGTTCTTC; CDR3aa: CASSLTDSYNEQFF
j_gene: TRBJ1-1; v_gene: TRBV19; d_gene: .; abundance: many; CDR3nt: TGTGCCAGTAGTTCCAGTCTTAACACTGAAGCTTTCTTT; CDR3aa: CASSSSLNTEAFF
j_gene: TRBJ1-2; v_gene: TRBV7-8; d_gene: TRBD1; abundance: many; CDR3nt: TGTGCCAGCAGCCACGGGACAGGGTTTGGCTACACCTTC; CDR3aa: CASSHGTGFGYTF
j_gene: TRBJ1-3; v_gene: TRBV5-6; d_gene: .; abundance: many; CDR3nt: TGTGCCAGCAGCCGCGGAGCAATCTCTGGAAACACCATATATTTT; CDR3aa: CASSRGAISGNTIYF
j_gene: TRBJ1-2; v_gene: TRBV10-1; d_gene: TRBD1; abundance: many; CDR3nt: TGCGCCAGCAGTTCGGACAGGGGGCGAGGTGGCTACACCTTC; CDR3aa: CASSSDRGRGGYTF
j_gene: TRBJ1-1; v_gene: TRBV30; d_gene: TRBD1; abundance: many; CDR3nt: TGTGCCTGGAATCTCGGACAGGTGAACACTGAAGCTTTCTTT; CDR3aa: CAWNLGQVNTEAFF
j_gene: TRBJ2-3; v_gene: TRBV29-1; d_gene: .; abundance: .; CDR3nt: TGCAGCGTTATCCCTCAGGGTCGCGCAGATACGCAGTATTTT; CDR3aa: CSVIPQGRADTQYF
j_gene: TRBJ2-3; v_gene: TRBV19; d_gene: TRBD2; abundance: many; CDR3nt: TGTGCCAGTAAGGGCGGGGGGGCTGGTCGGAGCACAGATACGCAGTATTTT; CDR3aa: CASKGGGAGRSTDTQYF
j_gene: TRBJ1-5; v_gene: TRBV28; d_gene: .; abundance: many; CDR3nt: TGTGCCAGCAGTCGTCACAGGGAGAGGAGCAATCAGCCCCAGCATTTT; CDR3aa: CASSRHRERSNQPQHF
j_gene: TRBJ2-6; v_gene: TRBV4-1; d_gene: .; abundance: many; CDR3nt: TGCGCCAGCAGCCAATATATGAGCTCTGGGGCCAACGTCCTGACTTTC; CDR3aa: CASSQYMSSGANVLTF
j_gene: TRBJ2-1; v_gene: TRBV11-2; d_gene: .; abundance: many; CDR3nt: TGTGCCAGCAGCCCGGACAGTGAAGAGCAGTTCTTC; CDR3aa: CASSPDSEEQFF
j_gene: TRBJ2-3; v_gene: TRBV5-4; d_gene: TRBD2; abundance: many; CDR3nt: TGTGCCAGCAGCTTGGGGGCCGGCGGGGGGGCCAGAGATACGCAGTATTTT; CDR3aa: CASSLGAGGGARDTQYF
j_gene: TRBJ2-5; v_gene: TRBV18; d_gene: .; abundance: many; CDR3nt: TGTGCCAGCTCTCTCGCGGCTCTCACCCCGGGGGAGACCCAGTACTTC; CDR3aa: CASSLAALTPGETQYF
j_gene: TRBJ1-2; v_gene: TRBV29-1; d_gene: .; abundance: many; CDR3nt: TGCAGCGTTCTTCCCGATCGGGTTCTACAGGGCTATGGCTACACCTTC; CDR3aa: CSVLPDRVLQGYGYTF
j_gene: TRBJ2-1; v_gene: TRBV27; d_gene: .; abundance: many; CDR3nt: TGTGCCAGCAGTTTACGTGCGCAGGGGCTGTCCTACAATGAGCAGTTCTTC; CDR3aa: CASSLRAQGLSYNEQFF